This T cell receptor (beta chain) was sequenced in a study of multiple sclerosis patients with progressive multifocal leukoencephalopathy. Findings of the study overall: Expanded clones at PML onset predated and persisted through natalizumab therapy.

In the case of this clone: No antigen is known for it.

The time point is: before natalizumab initiation. Libraries were prepared by immunoSEQ multiplex PCR; TCRdb keeps only in-frame clonotypes and omits some of them. Among fewer than 35,000 clones listed, nearly 95% were seen once. The CDR3 covers 19 residues. With 5 bases clipped from V and 2 bases from J, the junction kept 16 bases outside the gene matches. Germline CDR1 and CDR2: SGHVS and FQNEAQ. The chain has TRBV7-8 and TRBJ2-1, with TRBD1 matching over 9 bases. This clonotype was obtained from a man aged 30-40 years with multiple sclerosis. Specimen: PBMCs. The CDR3 sequence: CASSRERDRVKVPYNEQFF. The CDR3 DNA reads TGTGCCAGCAGCCGGGAGCGGGACAGGGTAAAAGTCCCCTACAATGAGCAGTTCTTC. The full variable domain, rest sourced from reference TRBV7-8 and TRBJ2-1, is GAGVSQSPRYKVAKRGQDVALRCDPISGHVSLFWYQQALGQGPEFLTYFQNEAQLDKSGLPSDRFFAERPEGSVSTLKIQRTQQEDSAVYLCASSRERDRVKVPYNEQFFGPGTRLTVL.